The text below deals with one T cell receptor beta chain. The sample comes from a study of blood T cell repertoires in COVID-19. Study-level background: PBMCs, B-cell-depleted T cells, or T cells were the source of the cDNA or gDNA that made up the material.

Produced via immunoSEQ multiplex PCR; TCRdb's table is partial and in-frame only. The data show approximately 130,000 clones, approximately 82% seen once. Germline V lookup: CDR1 MNHEY, CDR2 SVGAGI. The CDR3 runs to 14 residues. V lost 8 bases to trimming and J lost 4 bases, with 14 bases between them. Sequenced input: peripheral blood. This clonotype originated in a man older than 75 with active or convalescent COVID-19. V and J are TRBV6-5 and TRBJ1-4, with TRBD1 as a possible D gene (6 bases). CDR3 residues: CASSDRILNEKLFF. In DNA form, the CDR3 reads TGTGCCAGCTCCGACAGGATCCTTAATGAAAAACTGTTTTTT.